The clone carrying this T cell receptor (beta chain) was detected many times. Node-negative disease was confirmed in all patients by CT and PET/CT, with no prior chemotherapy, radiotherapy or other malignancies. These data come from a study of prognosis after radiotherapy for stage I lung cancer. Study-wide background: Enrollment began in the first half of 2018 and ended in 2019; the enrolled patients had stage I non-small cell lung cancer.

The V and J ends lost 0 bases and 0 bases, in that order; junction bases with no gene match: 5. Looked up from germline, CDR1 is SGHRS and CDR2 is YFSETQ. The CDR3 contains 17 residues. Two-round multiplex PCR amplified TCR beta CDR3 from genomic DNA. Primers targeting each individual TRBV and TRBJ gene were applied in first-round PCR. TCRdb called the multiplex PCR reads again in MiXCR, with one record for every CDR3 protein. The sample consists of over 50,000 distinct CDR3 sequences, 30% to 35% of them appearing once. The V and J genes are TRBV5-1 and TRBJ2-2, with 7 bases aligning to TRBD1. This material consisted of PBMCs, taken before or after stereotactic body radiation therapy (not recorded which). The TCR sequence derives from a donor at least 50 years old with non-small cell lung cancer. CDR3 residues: CASSLVTGATNTGELFF. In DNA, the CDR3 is TGCGCCAGCAGCTTGGTCACAGGGGCGACGAACACCGGGGAGCTGTTTTTT.